This T cell receptor beta chain is drawn from a study of T cell responses to AZD1222 COVID-19 vaccine. Produced via immunoSEQ multiplex PCR; TCRdb's table is partial and in-frame only. This sample has roughly 100,000 clones, with about 92% found just once. The CDR3 contains 13 residues. The V and J ends lost 8 bases and 0 bases respectively, with 10 bases between them. Germline V gene data show CDR1 as MNHEY and CDR2 as SVGAGI. The sample consisted of peripheral blood, taken 28 days after the second AZD1222 dose. V and J are TRBV6-5 and TRBJ1-1; TRBD1 might be the D (5 bases). The TCR sequence derives from an adult who received the AZD1222 COVID-19 vaccine. The CDR3 spells CASWGLLNTEAFF. In nucleotides, the CDR3 is TGTGCCAGCTGGGGCCTGTTGAACACTGAAGCTTTCTTT.